This T cell receptor (beta chain) was retrieved from a study of response to subunit inactivated influenza vaccine. Whole-study results and caveats: It was suggested by the authors that few new T cells are recruited by each seasonal influenza vaccination.

Each CDR3 protein is one row after TCRdb ran MiXCR on the RT-PCR reads. The data hold 500,000 to 650,000 distinct CDR3 sequences, with roughly 8.2% observed a single time. The length of the CDR3 is 14 residues. Trimming took 7 bases from V and 5 from J; bases not matched to a gene: 10. CDR1 SQVTM and CDR2 ANQGSEA come from the germline V gene. This clonotype has a handful of counts. Its specificity is not known. The rearrangement joins TRBV29-1 to TRBJ1-4; 7 positions match TRBD1. This receptor was taken from a man aged 50 to 69 who received an inactivated influenza vaccine. The source material was PBMCs from blood, sampled about 24 months after vaccination. The CDR3 DNA reads as TGCAGCGCACAAGCCCCAGGGGGGAATGAAAAACTGTTTTTT. This gives the protein CSAQAPGGNEKLFF.